The T cell receptor beta chain described here comes from a study of CD8+ T cells in alopecia areata. Findings and limits, study-wide: It was lesional scalp, especially alopecia totalis/universalis, that showed higher clonality than normal scalp. Scalp sample sequencing also detects resident alphabeta T cells of normal skin.

In each case, RNA was isolated and then reverse transcribed into cDNA as the sequencing template. Assay used: immunoSEQ multiplex PCR; TCRdb lists only in-frame clones, some missing. The sample holds some 170,000 clones; about 70% are singletons and the top ten take roughly 11%. This clone was seen a single time. The antigen remains unidentified. The CDR3 runs to 14 residues. Germline CDR1 reads SGHAT; CDR2 reads FQNNGV. V was shortened by 5 bases and J by 5 bases, with 14 bases between the two germline ends. This receptor was obtained from a human donor with alopecia areata. J is TRBJ2-3 and V is TRBV11-2; D not resolved. The specimen comprised CD8+ T cells sorted from blood, sampled at week 0. The DNA of the CDR3 is TGTGCCAGCAGCGGCCGTGTTTTTGGAGATACGCAGTATTTT. It yields the protein CASSGRVFGDTQYF.